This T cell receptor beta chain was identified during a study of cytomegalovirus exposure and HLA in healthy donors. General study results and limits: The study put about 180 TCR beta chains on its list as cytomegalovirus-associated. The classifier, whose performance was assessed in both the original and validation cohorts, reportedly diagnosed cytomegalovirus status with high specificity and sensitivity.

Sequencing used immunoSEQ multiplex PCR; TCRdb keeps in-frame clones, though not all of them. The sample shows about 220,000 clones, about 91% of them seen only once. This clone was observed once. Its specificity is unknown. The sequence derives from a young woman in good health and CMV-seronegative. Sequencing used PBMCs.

The CDR3 sequence: CASSDDDRAATNEKLFF. The CDR3 coding sequence is TGCGCCAGCAGTGATGATGACAGGGCGGCAACTAATGAAAAACTGTTTTTT. The chain carries TRBV10-2 and TRBJ1-4; 7 bases align to TRBD1. Trimming at V came to 3 bases and at J to 0 bases, leaving 7 bases not matched to a gene. The germline gives CDR1 WSHSY, CDR2 SAAADI. This CDR3 is 17 amino acids long.